This T cell receptor (beta chain) was sequenced for a study of beta chain features in type 1 diabetes. Only a few counts were recorded for this clone. Its antigen remains unidentified. Trimming removed 3 bases at V and 8 bases at J, with 14 bases between. The CDR3 sequence is 14 residues long. Germline V gives CDR1 SGHAT, CDR2 FQNNGV. Notes on the study in general: In comparison with healthy donors, patients had naive, central memory and Treg TCRB repertoires that appeared more similar.

The study reverse transcribed the entire isolated RNA, so it sequenced expressed TCRB transcripts. The table came from immunoSEQ multiplex PCR; TCRdb's copy has only in-frame clones and leaves some out. Of about 320,000 clones listed, 14% are singletons. A single heparinised blood sample, averaging about 120 mL, was obtained per donor. This TCR was sampled from a man in his thirties or forties in good health. This chain links TRBV11-2 with TRBJ1-5; maybe TRBD1 (5 bases). The sequencing sample was made of central memory CD4+ T cells from blood. This CDR3 reads CASSFSGTREPQHF. The CDR3 DNA reads TGTGCCAGCAGCTTCTCGGGGACCCGCGAGCCCCAGCATTTT.